The 4 T cell receptor beta chains below were found in one sample sequenced in a study of cytomegalovirus exposure and HLA in healthy donors. 60 Vbeta and 13 Jbeta primers were used in PCR. Assay used: immunoSEQ multiplex PCR; TCRdb lists only in-frame clones, some missing. The sample contains 100,000 to 150,000 clones, roughly 80% of which appear only once. Specimen: PBMCs. These receptors were collected from a female donor in good health and CMV-seronegative.

The rearrangement links TRBV15 to TRBJ2-1; D possibly corresponds to TRBD2 (6 bases). CDR3 length: 14 residues. Deletions cut 7 bases from V and 5 bases from J, with 15 bases between. Germline-derived CDR1 and CDR2 are LNHNV and YYDKDF (reference sequence). CDR3 nucleotides: TGTGCCACCACGGACTATTCCCTACACAATGAGCAGTTCTTC. Translation gives CATTDYSLHNEQFF.

The chain recombines TRBV5-1 with TRBJ2-7; 7 bases map to TRBD1. The V segment lost 5 bases and the J segment 0 bases; nucleotides outside the gene matches: 8. Germline CDR1 and CDR2: SGHRS and YFSETQ. The CDR3 runs 15 residues. The CDR3: CASRAGTAVSYEQYF. CDR3 nucleotide sequence: TGCGCCAGCAGAGCCGGGACAGCGGTCTCCTACGAGCAGTACTTC. Supplemented by reference TRBV5-1 and TRBJ2-7, the full variable domain reads KAGVTQTPRYLIKTRGQQVTLSCSPISGHRSVSWYQQTPGQGLQFLFEYFSETQRNKGNFPGRFSGRQFSNSRSEMNVSTLELGDSALYLCASRAGTAVSYEQYFGPGTRLTVT.

This clone was counted a few times. The genes are TRBV6-5 and TRBJ1-4; 7 bases align to TRBD1. This CDR3 region has 14 residues. Germline CDR1 reads MNHEY; CDR2 reads SVGAGI. V was pared by 4 bases and J by 10 bases, with 9 bases of the junction left unmatched. CDR3 amino acids: CASSFRDRGGKLFF. CDR3 nucleotides: TGTGCCAGCAGTTTCCGGGACAGAGGAGGAAAACTGTTTTTT.

V is TRBV18 and J is TRBJ2-7, with D perhaps matching TRBD1 (7 bases). Germline lookup yields CDR1 KGHSH and CDR2 LQKENI. Trimming cost V 1 base and J 5 bases, with 15 bases left between them. This CDR3 is built from 15 residues. Here the CDR3 reads CASSPLQGSGDEQYF. CDR3 bases: TGTGCCAGCTCACCACTACAGGGGTCGGGGGACGAGCAGTACTTC.